A single sample gave rise to the 32 T cell receptor beta chains below, sequenced in a study of blood T cell repertoires in COVID-19. This table comes from immunoSEQ multiplex PCR, and its TCRdb copy is limited to in-frame clones, with some not included. The table shows about 180,000 clones, with approximately 80% occurring only once. Sequences were obtained from peripheral blood. The receptors stem from a human donor in a cohort sampled during active COVID-19.

This clone showed up just a few times. A junction end diverges from the germline sequence, so it may reflect a read error. V is TRBV7-7 and J is TRBJ1-3; unclear D gene. From germline, CDR1 is SSHAT and CDR2 FNYEAQ (reference sequence). The CDR3 runs to 13 residues. The CDR3 DNA sequence: TGTGCTAGCAGCTTAGAGCCTGGAAACACCATATATTTT. This gives the protein CASSLEPGNTIYF. The full variable domain, in which reference TRBV7-7 and TRBJ1-3 provide the parts outside the CDR3, is GAGVSQSPRYKVTKRGQDVTLRCDPISSHATLYWYQQALGQGPEFLTYFNYEAQPDKSGLPSDRFSAERPEGSISTLTIQRTEQRDSAMYRCASSLEPGNTIYFGEGSWLTVV.

This chain links TRBV9 with TRBJ2-2; 7 bases are shared with TRBD2. V lost 4 bases, J lost 4 bases, and 7 bases stayed unmatched. Germline V gene sequence: CDR1 SGDLS, CDR2 YYNGEE. This CDR3 region has 15 residues. The DNA of the CDR3 is TGTGCCAGCAGCTCACTAGGGGAGGGCACCGGGGAGCTGTTTTTT. This codes for CASSSLGEGTGELFF.

The chain links TRBV3-1 (or the pseudogene TRBV3-2) to TRBJ2-7; 12 bases line up with TRBD1. The V and J ends lost 4 bases and 6 bases, in that order; junction bases with no gene match: 10. The germline V gene has CDR1 LGHDT and CDR2 YNNKEL (reference sequence). CDR3 length: 16 residues. CDR3 in amino acids: CASSLSTGTGGSEQYF. In nucleotides, the CDR3 is TGTGCCAGCAGCCTTTCAACCGGGACAGGGGGCTCCGAGCAGTACTTC.

The J gene is TRBJ2-7, the V gene TRBV7-3; 8 nucleotides agree with TRBD2. CDR3 length: 15 amino acids. Germline V CDR1 and CDR2: SGHTA, FQGTGA. The V and J ends lost 2 bases and 4 bases, in that order; junction bases with no gene match: 7. The CDR3 region is CASSLGSSGVYEQYF. The CDR3 region has the DNA TGTGCCAGCAGCTTAGGGAGTAGCGGGGTTTACGAGCAGTACTTC.

The chain couples TRBV30 to TRBJ2-3, with D unclear. The V and J ends lost 4 bases and 1 base respectively, with 9 bases between them. The CDR3 length is 13 residues. CDR1 is GTSNPN, CDR2 SVGIG, per germline (reference sequence). The CDR3 DNA follows: TGTGCCTGGAACGTAGCTGGCACAGATACGCAGTATTTT. Translating gives CAWNVAGTDTQYF.

This chain joins TRBV29-1 and TRBJ2-1, with a tentative D call TRBD1 (5 bases). The V gene lost 0 bases and the J gene lost 2 bases, with 14 bases spanning the gap. The CDR3 consists of 16 residues. Germline V lookup: CDR1 SQVTM, CDR2 ANQGSEA. CDR3: CSVEDPAARAYNEQFF. For the CDR3, the DNA is TGCAGCGTTGAAGATCCGGCAGCCAGGGCCTACAATGAGCAGTTCTTC.

This chain links TRBV7-9 with TRBJ2-5; TRBD2 matches at 11 bases. Germline V lookup: CDR1 SEHNR, CDR2 FQNEAQ (reference sequence). With V trimmed by 0 bases and J by 6 bases, 3 bases remained unmatched. This CDR3 comprises 15 residues. CDR3 bases: TGTGCCAGCAGCTTAGCTAGCGGGGGGGTCAAGACCCAGTACTTC. Translating gives CASSLASGGVKTQYF.

Concerning this clone itself: The sample has other DNA sequences that encode this CDR3 too. The rearrangement uses TRBV27 and TRBJ1-2; D is perhaps TRBD1 (5 bases). The V gene lost 2 bases and the J gene lost 4 bases, with 8 bases spanning the gap. In germline, CDR1 is MNHEY, CDR2 SMNVEV (reference sequence). The CDR3 has 13 residues. This CDR3 reads CASSLVGGYGYTF. The DNA for the CDR3 is TGTGCCAGCAGTTTAGTGGGGGGCTATGGCTACACCTTC.

The chain recombines TRBV7-2 with TRBJ1-2; a possible D gene is TRBD1 (5 bases). This CDR3 is 15 amino acids long. From germline, CDR1 is SGHTA and CDR2 FQGNSA. Trimming took off 8 bases at V and 0 bases at J, with 16 bases between the two ends. The DNA for the CDR3 is TGTGCCAGCCAGGGCCGGGGGGAAGCTAACTATGGCTACACCTTC. This translates into CASQGRGEANYGYTF.

V and J are TRBV5-4 and TRBJ1-4; maybe TRBD1 (6 bases). The CDR3 contains 13 residues. Per germline, CDR1 SGHNT and CDR2 YYREEE (reference sequence). Deletions cut 4 bases from V and 8 bases from J, with 12 bases between. The CDR3 DNA follows: TGTGCCAGCAGCGGGGGCATTGACGAAAAACTGTTTTTT. Amino acid sequence: CASSGGIDEKLFF. Full variable domain (remainder filled in from reference TRBV5-4 and TRBJ1-4): ETGVTQSPTHLIKTRGQQVTLRCSSQSGHNTVSWYQQALGQGPQFIFQYYREEENGRGNFPPRFSGLQFPNYSSELNVNALELDDSALYLCASSGGIDEKLFFGSGTQLSVL.

This clone was observed a single time. The chain employs TRBV6-5 and TRBJ1-2, with TRBD1 matching over 8 bases. The CDR3 contains 14 residues. The ends lost 2 bases at V and 8 bases at J; junction bases unmatched: 7. The germline CDR1 and CDR2 sequences are MNHEY and SVGAGI. As DNA, the CDR3 is TGTGCCAGCAGTTACGGACAGGGATTTGCGGGCTACACCTTC. It specifies CASSYGQGFAGYTF.

The CDR3 DNA is TGTGCCAGCAGTTTACGCGTTATGAGCTTTTATAATGAGCAGTTCTTC. Its protein is CASSLRVMSFYNEQFF. This sequence joins TRBV27 and TRBJ2-1; no definite D call. This CDR3 is 16 amino acids long. V was trimmed by 2 bases and J by 7 bases, leaving 18 bases between them. Germline V gene lookup returns CDR1 MNHEY and CDR2 SMNVEV (reference sequence).

The chain uses TRBV5-4 and TRBJ1-6, with D possibly TRBD1 on 6 matching bases. The CDR3 totals 16 residues. CDR1 and CDR2 from the germline V gene are SGHNT and YYREEE (reference sequence). Trimming took 0 bases from V and 7 from J, leaving 14 bases between them. The CDR3 here is CASSLVSPQGNSPLHF. DNA of the CDR3: TGTGCCAGCAGCTTGGTATCGCCCCAGGGGAATTCACCCCTCCACTTT.

The chain joins TRBV6-5 to TRBJ1-1; a weak D match, TRBD1 (5 bases). Germline CDR1 is MNHEY and CDR2 is SVGAGI. V lost 2 bases and J lost 5, with 15 bases in between. This CDR3 region has 15 residues. CDR3 in DNA: TGTGCCAGCAGTTACGCACAGGTCCAGGCTACTGAAGCTTTCTTT. It translates to CASSYAQVQATEAFF.

The chain has TRBV7-6 and TRBJ1-1; TRBD1 agrees at 9 bases. Germline assignment: CDR1 SGHVS and CDR2 FNYEAQ. Losses at the gene ends were 4 bases for V and 0 bases for J; bases not matched to a gene: 9. The CDR3 is made up of 17 amino acids. The CDR3 is CASSSRPGTGMNTEAFF. The CDR3 DNA is TGTGCCAGCAGCTCCCGTCCCGGGACAGGGATGAACACTGAAGCTTTCTTT.

The chain carries TRBV6-5 and TRBJ1-3; no reliable D call. This CDR3 comprises 15 residues. Germline-derived CDR1 and CDR2 are MNHEY and SVGAGI. Trimming took off 6 bases at V and 0 bases at J, with 12 bases between the two ends. The CDR3 spells CASSDGLGSGNTIYF. The DNA of the CDR3 is TGTGCCAGCAGCGACGGGTTAGGCTCTGGAAACACCATATATTTT.

This chain connects TRBV19 to TRBJ1-2, with D tentatively TRBD1 (6 bases). The germline V gene has CDR1 LNHDA and CDR2 SQIVND (reference sequence). The CDR3 has 14 residues. V was pared by 6 bases and J by 7 bases, with 18 bases between. Here the CDR3 DNA reads TGTGCCAGTAGCCTCGCCAGGGGAATGAGTGGCTACACCTTC. Translating gives CASSLARGMSGYTF.

Concerning this clone itself: The junction and the germline gene differ at one end; a read error may be behind it. The chain joins TRBV2 to TRBJ2-7, with TRBD2 as a possible D gene (6 bases). CDR1 and CDR2 (germline): SNHLY, FYNNEI. The CDR3 covers 12 residues. The CDR3 here is CASSEALGGSTF. The CDR3 DNA reads TGTGCCAGCAGTGAAGCGCTTGGGGGGAGTACTTTC.

The genes are TRBV12-5 and TRBJ2-7; 10 bases map to TRBD2. The CDR3 totals 20 residues. V dropped 0 bases and J dropped 2; count of bases not matched to a gene: 16. From germline, CDR1 is LGHNT and CDR2 FRNRAP. The CDR3 is CASGLVPLPLAGESAYEQYF. The CDR3, as DNA: TGTGCTAGTGGTTTGGTACCCCTCCCCCTAGCGGGGGAGAGTGCCTACGAGCAGTACTTC.

This clone was detected only a few times. V and J are TRBV3-1 (or the pseudogene TRBV3-2) and TRBJ2-6; tentatively, D is TRBD2 (6 bases). The length of the CDR3 is 17 residues. V was shortened by 1 base and J by 3 bases, with 13 bases between the two germline ends. Per the germline V gene, CDR1 is LGHDT and CDR2 is YNNKEL (reference sequence). CDR3 region: CASSQAAGGFGANVLTF. CDR3 nucleotide sequence: TGTGCCAGCAGCCAAGCCGCCGGGGGTTTTGGGGCCAACGTCCTGACTTTC.

The chain links TRBV6-5 to TRBJ1-6; TRBD1 matches 8 bases. CDR3 length: 15 residues. Germline V gene sequence: CDR1 MNHEY, CDR2 SVGAGI. V trimming: 5 bases; J trimming: 9 bases; junction bases outside the gene matches: 9. CDR3 sequence reads: CASSRGQGSPSPLHF. CDR3 in DNA: TGTGCCAGCAGTCGTGGACAGGGCTCCCCTTCACCCCTCCACTTT.

The chain combines TRBV7-9 with TRBJ1-2; 10 bases agree with TRBD1. Per the germline V gene, CDR1 is SEHNR and CDR2 is FQNEAQ (reference sequence). The CDR3 consists of 17 residues. The V gene end was trimmed by 4 bases and the J gene end by 0 bases; junction bases not matched to a gene: 8. CDR3 protein: CASSYWTGGATNYGYTF. The CDR3 DNA reads as TGTGCCAGCAGCTACTGGACAGGGGGGGCAACTAACTATGGCTACACCTTC.

The chain joins TRBV6-5 to TRBJ1-5; 7 bases map to TRBD1. Germline CDR1 is MNHEY and CDR2 is SVGAGI. This CDR3 is built from 14 residues. Trimming removed 8 bases from V and 7 bases from J; junction bases left unmatched: 11. Here the CDR3 reads CASSTGSKEQPQHF. DNA for the CDR3: TGTGCCAGCTCGACAGGGTCAAAGGAACAGCCCCAGCATTTT.

This sequence joins TRBV3-1 (or the pseudogene TRBV3-2) and TRBJ2-2; D is uncertain. This CDR3 is 14 amino acids long. Germline V CDR1 and CDR2: LGHDT, YNNKEL (reference sequence). V dropped 0 bases and J dropped 8 bases, with 10 bases sitting between them. CDR3 region: CASSQDTEEGELFF. The CDR3 region has the DNA TGTGCCAGCAGCCAAGATACAGAAGAAGGGGAGCTGTTTTTT.

This clone has only one observation. This chain uses TRBV9 with TRBJ2-6; 10 nucleotides line up with TRBD1. This CDR3 spans 21 amino acids. Germline V gene lookup returns CDR1 SGDLS and CDR2 YYNGEE. Trimming cost V 3 bases and J 1 base; bases outside gene matches: 16. The CDR3 spells CASSAQLLRTGGLSGANVLTF. The CDR3 DNA sequence: TGTGCCAGCAGCGCGCAACTTCTTCGGACAGGGGGTTTATCTGGGGCCAACGTCCTGACTTTC.

The gene calls are TRBV4-2 and TRBJ2-7, with 10 nucleotides matching TRBD2. This CDR3 has 13 residues. V dropped 6 bases and J dropped 7; count of bases not matched to a gene: 6. CDR1 is LGHNA and CDR2 is YNFKEQ in the germline V gene. CDR3 nucleotide sequence: TGTGCCAGCAGTCGGACTAGCGGCGAAGAGCAGTACTTC. This gives the protein CASSRTSGEEQYF.

This sequence joins TRBV6-5 and TRBJ2-2; maybe TRBD1 (6 bases). Trimming stripped 2 bases from V and 4 bases from J, with 11 bases between. Germline CDR1 MNHEY, CDR2 SVGAGI. The CDR3 contains 15 residues. The CDR3 coding sequence is TGTGCCAGCAGTTACGGGGGCATGGGCACCGGGGAGCTGTTTTTT. Its protein product is CASSYGGMGTGELFF.

J is TRBJ2-1 and V is TRBV6-6, with 8 nucleotides matching TRBD2. This CDR3 has 16 residues. With V trimmed by 6 bases and J by 0 bases, 7 bases remained unmatched. Germline loops: CDR1 MNHNY, CDR2 SVGAGI (reference sequence). The CDR3 here is CASSDIGTSSYNEQFF. CDR3 sequence (DNA): TGTGCCAGCAGCGATATTGGGACTAGCTCCTACAATGAGCAGTTCTTC.

V is TRBV4-1 and J is TRBJ1-2, with D perhaps matching TRBD1 (5 bases). Germline CDR1 is MGHRA and CDR2 is YSYEKL. V was trimmed by 4 bases and J by 1 base, leaving 16 bases between them. This CDR3 is 16 amino acids long. Here the CDR3 DNA reads TGCGCCAGCAGCCTCTTGGGGGACTCAAATAACTATGGCTACACCTTC. It translates to CASSLLGDSNNYGYTF.

The table lists this clone with a few counts. This sequence joins TRBV9 and TRBJ2-2, with TRBD1 identical over 9 bases. The germline V gene encodes CDR1 SGDLS and CDR2 YYNGEE. V trimming: 0 bases; J trimming: 7 bases; junction bases outside the gene matches: 7. The CDR3 consists of 16 residues. The CDR3 bases are TGTGCCAGCAGCGTAGCGGGACAGGGTCGTGACGGGGAGCTGTTTTTT. Its translation: CASSVAGQGRDGELFF. The full variable domain, its missing parts supplied by reference TRBV9 and TRBJ2-2, is DSGVTQTPKHLITATGQRVTLRCSPRSGDLSVYWYQQSLDQGLQFLIQYYNGEERAKGNILERFSAQQFPDLHSELNLSSLELGDSALYFCASSVAGQGRDGELFFGEGSRLTVL.

The rearrangement uses TRBV10-3 and TRBJ2-7; D may be TRBD1 (5 bases). Germline assignment: CDR1 ENHRY and CDR2 SYGVKD. The V gene lost 0 bases and the J gene lost 2 bases, with 14 bases spanning the gap. The CDR3 spans 16 residues. The DNA of the CDR3 is TGTGCCATCAGTGAGTCGGGCAGGACACTCACCTACGAGCAGTACTTC. It encodes CAISESGRTLTYEQYF.

This chain joins TRBV3-1 (or the pseudogene TRBV3-2) and TRBJ1-2, with D possibly TRBD1 on 5 matching bases. The V and J ends lost 1 base and 4 bases respectively, with 13 bases between them. This CDR3 comprises 15 residues. Germline values: CDR1 LGHDT, CDR2 YNNKEL (reference sequence). In DNA form, the CDR3 reads TGTGCCAGCAGCCAAGGTCTGGTAACAGGCTATGGCTACACCTTC. This translates into CASSQGLVTGYGYTF.